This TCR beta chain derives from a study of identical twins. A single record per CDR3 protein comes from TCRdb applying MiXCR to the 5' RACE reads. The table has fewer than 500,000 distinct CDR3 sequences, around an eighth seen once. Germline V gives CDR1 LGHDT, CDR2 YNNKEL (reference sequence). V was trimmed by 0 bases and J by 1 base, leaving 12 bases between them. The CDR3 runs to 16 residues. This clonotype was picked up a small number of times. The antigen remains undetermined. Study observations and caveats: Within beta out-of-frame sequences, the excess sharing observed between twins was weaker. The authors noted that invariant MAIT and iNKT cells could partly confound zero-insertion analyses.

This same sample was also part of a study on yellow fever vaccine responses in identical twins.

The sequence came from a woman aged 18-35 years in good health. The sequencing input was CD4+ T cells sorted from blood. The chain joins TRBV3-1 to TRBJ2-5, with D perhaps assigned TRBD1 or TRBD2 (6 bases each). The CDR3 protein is CASSQDGGTPQETQYF. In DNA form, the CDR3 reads TGTGCCAGCAGCCAAGATGGGGGGACACCCCAAGAGACCCAGTACTTC.